The TCR beta chain described here comes from a study of blood T cell repertoires in COVID-19. Study background: Acute and convalescent COVID-19 samples came from the United States, Italy and Spain.

As handled by the study authors: Amplification of reference gene primers provided the estimated nucleated cell counts. The method was immunoSEQ multiplex PCR; TCRdb's version includes in-frame clones alone and lacks a portion of them. The DNA was the basis for D and trimming; V, J and clone size are from that table. Here the sample spans around 500,000 clones, roughly 90% being singletons. The junction had 5 bases not matched to a gene; V was cut back by 4 bases and J by 8 bases. The CDR3 sequence is 14 residues long. Germline lookup yields CDR1 SGHNT and CDR2 YENEEA. The sequence came from a woman aged 40-49 years who had recovered from COVID-19. This chain uses TRBV11-3 with TRBJ1-6; the match to TRBD1 covers 7 bases. Sample: PBMCs or T cells enriched from blood (not recorded which). The CDR3 DNA is TGTGCCAGCAGCTCCGGACAGGCGGATTCACCCCTCCACTTT. It yields the protein CASSSGQADSPLHF.